This TCR beta chain was retrieved from a study of radiotherapy plus CTLA-4 blockade in lung cancer. Study information: In 18% of patients, objective responses were seen; approximately 31% had disease control. Points from the study as a whole: Clones derived from tumor TCRs expanded in blood after radiotherapy plus ipilimumab. Strongest reported response predictors: early blood clone changes and post-radiation interferon-beta.

There are 14 residues in the CDR3. The V gene end was trimmed by 7 bases and the J gene end by 1 base; junction bases not matched to a gene: 5. Germline-derived CDR1 and CDR2 are ENHRY and SYGVKD. Method: immunoSEQ multiplex PCR; TCRdb's copy keeps in-frame clones and lacks some. In the table there are roughly 48,000 clones, around 76% of which are singletons. With ipilimumab providing CTLA-4 blockade, focal radiation was administered to patients who had chemo-refractory metastatic non-small-cell lung cancer. Worth noting for this clone: Antigen unknown.

The clonotype comes from a human donor with non-small cell lung cancer who had stable disease on radiotherapy plus ipilimumab. This rearrangement joins TRBV10-3 to TRBJ1-1, with TRBD1 matching over 8 bases. The source material was peripheral blood, sampled from a patient treated with radiotherapy plus ipilimumab. CDR3 nucleotide sequence: TGTGCCATCACCCGGGACAGGACGAACACTGAAGCTTTCTTT. Translation gives CAITRDRTNTEAFF.